This is a list of T cell receptor beta chains from one sample in a study of a mutant IDH1 vaccine in newly diagnosed glioma. Their antigens are not known. Here immunoSEQ multiplex PCR was the method, and the copy in TCRdb shows in-frame clones only, minus some. This table holds 120,000 or so clones, over 75% found once. The sequences come from PBMCs, collected from a glioma patient whose treatment included an IDH1 peptide vaccine. These receptors were taken from a man in his forties with glioma. Both conserved end residues are part of each CDR3. The order of the fields is J gene, clone size, D gene, V gene, CDR3 protein, CDR3 DNA. A D gene is named only where the DNA matches it firmly. The size field is filled for only some rows; it gives once, few, many or a size class.

>TRBJ2-3|once|TRBD2|TRBV9
CASSVEAGGENTQYF
TGTGCCAGCAGCGTAGAAGCGGGAGGTGAAAATACGCAGTATTTT
>TRBJ2-3|-|TRBD2|TRBV4-3
CASSHGTSPTDTQYF
TGCGCCAGCAGCCATGGGACTAGCCCGACAGATACGCAGTATTTT
>TRBJ2-7|-|TRBD2|TRBV7-2
CASSLVDLGLDYEQYF
TGTGCCAGCAGCCTAGTCGACTTGGGACTAGACTACGAGCAGTACTTC
>TRBJ1-1|-|-|TRBV6-5
CASSYGGRNTEAFF
TGTGCCAGCAGTTACGGGGGACGGAACACTGAAGCTTTCTTT
>TRBJ1-6|-|-|TRBV7-6
CASSLGGVNSPLHF
TGTGCCAGCAGCTTAGGAGGGGTGAATTCACCCCTCCACTTT
>TRBJ1-2|-|-|TRBV5-4
CASSLEVGRNYGYTF
TGTGCCAGCAGCCTCGAAGTGGGGCGGAACTATGGCTACACCTTC
>TRBJ2-7|-|-|TRBV5-3
CVRSLEGGSYEQYF
TGTGTCAGAAGCCTGGAGGGCGGGTCCTACGAGCAGTACTTC
>TRBJ2-2|-|-|TRBV19
CASSQKRGSGGELFF
TGTGCCAGTAGTCAAAAACGGGGGAGCGGCGGGGAGCTGTTTTTT
>TRBJ1-1|-|-|TRBV29-1
CSVDRGLNTEAFF
TGCAGCGTTGACCGGGGATTGAACACTGAAGCTTTCTTT
>TRBJ1-1|-|-|TRBV19
CASSTGLPNTEAFF
TGTGCCAGTAGTACGGGACTCCCAAACACTGAAGCTTTCTTT
>TRBJ2-5|-|-|TRBV28
CASSGGTYAQETQYF
TGTGCCAGCAGCGGCGGCACATACGCTCAAGAGACCCAGTACTTC
>TRBJ1-5|-|-|TRBV28
CASSLRGGGNQPQHF
TGTGCCAGCAGTTTACGAGGGGGTGGCAATCAGCCCCAGCATTTT
>TRBJ2-7|-|TRBD1|TRBV11-2
CASSSGTGFDEQYF
TGTGCCAGCAGCTCCGGGACAGGGTTCGACGAGCAGTACTTC
>TRBJ2-7|-|TRBD2|TRBV28
CASMLAGSYEQYF
TGTGCCAGCATGTTAGCGGGATCCTACGAGCAGTACTTC
>TRBJ1-1|-|-|TRBV7-2
CASSSPGANTEAFF
TGTGCCAGCAGCTCCCCAGGGGCGAACACTGAAGCTTTCTTT
>TRBJ2-7|-|TRBD1|TRBV30
CAWTGTGGGEQYF
TGTGCCTGGACGGGGACAGGGGGAGGCGAGCAGTACTTC
>TRBJ2-5|-|-|TRBV10-3
CAIRAAGAEQYF
TGTGCCATCAGAGCTGCCGGGGCTGAGCAGTACTTC
>TRBJ2-1|few|TRBD1|TRBV4-2
CASSLQEAGTGGYKQFF
TGTGCCAGCAGCCTCCAAGAGGCCGGGACAGGGGGTTATAAGCAGTTCTTC
>TRBJ2-1|once|-|TRBV20-1
CSAREEEKQFF
TGCAGTGCTAGAGAGGAGGAAAAGCAGTTCTTC
>TRBJ1-2|-|TRBD1|TRBV5-1
CASSSGTGGGKGYTF
TGCGCCAGCAGCTCTGGGACAGGGGGCGGAAAGGGCTACACCTTC
>TRBJ1-1|few|TRBD1|TRBV7-2
CASSGRGPTEAFF
TGTGCCAGCAGCGGCAGGGGGCCCACTGAAGCTTTCTTT
>TRBJ2-2|-|-|TRBV7-2
CASSLGRANTGELFF
TGTGCCAGCAGCTTAGGACGGGCGAACACCGGGGAGCTGTTTTTT
>TRBJ1-5|few|-|TRBV7-2
CASSLVGRNSNQPQHF
TGTGCCAGCAGCTTAGTAGGCAGAAATAGCAATCAGCCCCAGCATTTT
>TRBJ1-2|few|-|TRBV7-2
CASSPPTGYYGYTF
TGTGCCAGCAGCCCCCCGACAGGATACTATGGCTACACCTTC
>TRBJ2-3|-|-|TRBV15
CATSSGGGRVLDTQYF
TGTGCCACCAGCAGTGGGGGCGGTCGGGTTCTGGATACGCAGTATTTT
>TRBJ2-3|-|TRBD2|TRBV7-2
CASSSPPGGGFTDTQYF
TGTGCCAGCAGCTCCCCCCCGGGCGGGGGGTTCACAGATACGCAGTATTTT
>TRBJ2-6|-|-|TRBV6-5
CASSYGGRGANVLTF
TGTGCCAGCAGTTATGGGGGTAGAGGGGCCAACGTCCTGACTTTC
>TRBJ2-3|once|TRBD2|TRBV7-2
CASSLDLTSGGSTDTQYF
TGTGCCAGCAGCTTGGACTTGACTAGCGGGGGAAGCACAGATACGCAGTATTTT